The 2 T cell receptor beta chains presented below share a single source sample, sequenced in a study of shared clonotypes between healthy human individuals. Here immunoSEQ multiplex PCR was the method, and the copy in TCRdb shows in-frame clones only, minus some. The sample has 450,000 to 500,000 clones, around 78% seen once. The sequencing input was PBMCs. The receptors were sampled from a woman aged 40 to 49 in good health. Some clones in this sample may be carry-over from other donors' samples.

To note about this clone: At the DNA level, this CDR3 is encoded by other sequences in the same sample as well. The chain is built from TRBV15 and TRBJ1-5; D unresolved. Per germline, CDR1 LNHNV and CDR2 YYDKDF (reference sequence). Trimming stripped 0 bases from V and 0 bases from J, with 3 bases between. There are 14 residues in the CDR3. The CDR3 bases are TGTGCCACCAGCAGAGACTATAGCAATCAGCCCCAGCATTTT. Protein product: CATSRDYSNQPQHF.

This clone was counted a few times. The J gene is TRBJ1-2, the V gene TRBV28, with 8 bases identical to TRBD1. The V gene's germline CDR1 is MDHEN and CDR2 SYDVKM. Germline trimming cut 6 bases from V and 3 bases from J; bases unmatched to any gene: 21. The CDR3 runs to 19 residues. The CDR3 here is CASSRKRGFQGADYYGYTF. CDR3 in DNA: TGTGCCAGCAGCCGCAAAAGGGGTTTTCAGGGGGCGGACTACTATGGCTACACCTTC.